This T cell receptor beta chain is drawn from a study of cytomegalovirus exposure and HLA in healthy donors. The table lists this clone with a count of one. The PCR used 60 Vbeta and 13 Jbeta primers. The method was immunoSEQ multiplex PCR; TCRdb's version includes in-frame clones alone and lacks a portion of them. The sample records some 80,000 clones, over 70% being singletons. The CDR3 contains 13 residues. Per the germline V gene, CDR1 is MDHEN and CDR2 is SYDVKM. Trimming removed 7 bases from V and 1 base from J, with 7 bases in between. Sequencing was performed on PBMCs. This receptor was taken from a man aged 35-49 years in good health and CMV-seronegative. V is TRBV28 and J is TRBJ2-2; D is possibly TRBD2 (5 bases). Here the CDR3 DNA reads TGTGCCAGCATCGAGGGGAACACCGGGGAGCTGTTTTTT. Protein sequence: CASIEGNTGELFF.